These 15 T cell receptor beta chains originate from one sample sequenced in a study of PD-1 blockade in classical Hodgkin lymphoma. The repertoire was sequenced with immunoSEQ multiplex PCR; TCRdb's copy has only in-frame clones and lacks some. The sample lists 120,000 to 150,000 clones, nearly 80% occurring once. Each patient relapsed following autologous stem cell transplantation, and prior brentuximab vedotin exposure differed. Sequences were derived from peripheral blood mononuclear cells (PBMCs), sampled before the second cycle of nivolumab. These receptors were taken from a human donor with classical Hodgkin lymphoma.

This chain joins TRBV5-4 and TRBJ2-7; 8 bases align to TRBD2. V lost 1 base, J lost 2 bases, and 8 bases stayed unmatched. Per germline, CDR1 SGHNT and CDR2 YYREEE (reference sequence). This CDR3 is built from 16 residues. This CDR3 reads CASSLSSGGAPYEQYF. The DNA for the CDR3 is TGTGCCAGCAGCTTGTCATCGGGGGGGGCTCCCTACGAGCAGTACTTC.

The chain combines TRBV30 with TRBJ1-2; TRBD1 is a possible D gene (5 bases). Germline assignment: CDR1 GTSNPN and CDR2 SVGIG (reference sequence). This CDR3 has 13 amino acids. Trimming left V 1 base short and J 6 bases short, with 12 bases between. In DNA, the CDR3 is TGTGCCTGGAGTGAGGAGGGGATCAATGGCTACACCTTC. Protein: CAWSEEGINGYTF.

This clone was observed at least ten times. The chain links TRBV28 to TRBJ2-7; D might be TRBD2 (5 bases). There are 14 residues in the CDR3. Trimming cost V 3 bases and J 5 bases, with 14 bases left between them. Per germline, CDR1 MDHEN and CDR2 SYDVKM. The CDR3 DNA reads TGTGCCAGCAGTTTTCAGAGGGTGTATGACGAGCAGTACTTC. Translated: CASSFQRVYDEQYF.

The chain carries TRBV5-1 and TRBJ2-5; the D gene is possibly TRBD1 (6 bases). Germline V CDR1 and CDR2: SGHRS, YFSETQ. With 5 bases removed from V and 1 base from J, the gap between germline ends came to 12 bases. The CDR3 spans 14 residues. The CDR3, as DNA: TGCGCCAGCAGGTTCTGGGGGCCCCAAGAGACCCAGTACTTC. It specifies CASRFWGPQETQYF.

The chain uses TRBV4-3 and TRBJ2-7; D tentatively fits TRBD1 or TRBD2 (6 bases each). V lost 4 bases and J lost 4, with 32 bases in between. The CDR3 is 20 amino acids. Per germline, CDR1 LGHNA and CDR2 YSLEER. In nucleotides, the CDR3 is TGCGCCAGCAGCCGGGGGGCAGCCCCCAGGAGCGGGCCTTTCGATTACGAGCAGTACTTC. This translates into CASSRGAAPRSGPFDYEQYF.

This clone was seen just once. The chain joins TRBV18 to TRBJ2-2; 9 bases fit TRBD2. The CDR3 extends over 16 amino acids. J lost 4 bases, V lost 3 bases, and 6 bases had no gene match. Germline lookup yields CDR1 KGHSH and CDR2 LQKENI. The CDR3 DNA is TGTGCCAGCTCACCGGGTAGCGGGGGCCTCACCGGGGAGCTGTTTTTT. The encoded protein is CASSPGSGGLTGELFF. Full variable domain (outside the CDR3, taken from reference TRBV18 and TRBJ2-2): NAGVMQNPRHLVRRRGQEARLRCSPMKGHSHVYWYRQLPEEGLKFMVYLQKENIIDESGMPKERFSAEFPKEGPSILRIQQVVRGDSAAYFCASSPGSGGLTGELFFGEGSRLTVL.

V usage is TRBV6-5 and J usage is TRBJ2-7; D tentatively reads TRBD1 or TRBD2 (5 bases each). The CDR3 is made up of 12 amino acids. V lost 11 bases, J lost 2 bases, and 13 bases lay in between. In germline, CDR1 is MNHEY, CDR2 SVGAGI. CDR3 nucleotides: TGTGCCTTGGGGGTCCCTCCCTACGAGCAGTACTTC. Translating it yields CALGVPPYEQYF.

This chain uses TRBV2 with TRBJ1-2; D uncertain. This CDR3 is built from 13 residues. Trimming shortened V by 4 bases and J by 2 bases, and 8 bases separated the two germline ends. Germline assignment: CDR1 SNHLY and CDR2 FYNNEI. CDR3: CASSGTRNYGYTF. In nucleotides, the CDR3 is TGTGCCAGCAGTGGGACGAGAAACTATGGCTACACCTTC.

This clone has more than one count but fewer than ten. This rearrangement joins TRBV10-3 to TRBJ1-1; TRBD1 is a possible D gene (5 bases). The CDR3 length is 13 residues. Trimming removed 7 bases at V and 4 bases at J, with 13 bases between. The germline CDR1 and CDR2 sequences are ENHRY and SYGVKD. DNA for the CDR3: TGTGCCATCACCTGGGACCGGGGCACTGAAGCTTTCTTT. Translating it yields CAITWDRGTEAFF.

The chain joins TRBV20-1 to TRBJ2-7; no definite D call. V was cut by 0 bases and J by 4 bases, with 1 base left in between. Germline lookup yields CDR1 DFQATT and CDR2 SNEGSKA (reference sequence). The CDR3 length is 10 residues. CDR3 DNA: TGCAGTGCTAGAGAGTACGAGCAGTACTTC. Its translation is CSAREYEQYF.

The genes are TRBV5-4 and TRBJ1-1, with unresolved D. This CDR3 has 13 residues. Germline values: CDR1 SGHNT, CDR2 YYREEE (reference sequence). V lost 0 bases and J 10 bases, leaving 13 bases between the germline ends. The CDR3 is CASSLAGGRGAFF. The DNA for the CDR3 is TGTGCCAGCAGCTTGGCCGGCGGTCGTGGAGCTTTCTTT. The complete variable domain, with remaining parts taken from reference TRBV5-4 and TRBJ1-1, reads ETGVTQSPTHLIKTRGQQVTLRCSSQSGHNTVSWYQQALGQGPQFIFQYYREEENGRGNFPPRFSGLQFPNYSSELNVNALELDDSALYLCASSLAGGRGAFFGQGTRLTVV.

The rearrangement uses TRBV4-2 and TRBJ1-4; 7 bases are shared with TRBD1. Trimming at V came to 2 bases and at J to 8 bases, leaving 11 bases not matched to a gene. The CDR3 runs 16 residues. Per the germline V gene, CDR1 is LGHNA and CDR2 is YNFKEQ. CDR3 residues: CASSQTRGQSNEKLFF. In DNA form, the CDR3 reads TGTGCCAGCAGCCAAACGAGGGGGCAGTCGAACGAAAAACTGTTTTTT.

This clone was observed a few times. The chain has TRBV4-2 and TRBJ2-3; 15 nucleotides match TRBD2. This CDR3 has 21 amino acids. In germline, CDR1 is LGHNA, CDR2 YNFKEQ. Trimming took 0 bases from V and 3 from J; bases not matched to a gene: 13. CDR3 sequence reads: CASSQDRTSGGVGPETDTQYF. CDR3 nucleotides: TGTGCCAGCAGCCAAGATAGGACTAGCGGGGGGGTTGGCCCGGAAACAGATACGCAGTATTTT.

The gene calls are TRBV6-6 and TRBJ1-1, with D uncertain. Trimming stripped 4 bases from V and 9 bases from J, with 9 bases between. Germline CDR1 and CDR2: MNHNY and SVGAGI (reference sequence). This CDR3 comprises 11 residues. The CDR3 here is CASSSETKAFF. In nucleotides, the CDR3 is TGTGCCAGCAGTTCGGAAACTAAAGCTTTCTTT.

The gene calls are TRBV7-9 and TRBJ2-2; 8 bases are shared with TRBD1. This CDR3 has 15 amino acids. Trimming at V came to 4 bases and at J to 3 bases, leaving 4 bases not matched to a gene. Germline V gene lookup returns CDR1 SEHNR and CDR2 FQNEAQ (reference sequence). CDR3 in amino acids: CASSSRGRDTGELFF. CDR3 bases: TGTGCCAGCAGCTCCAGGGGGCGTGACACCGGGGAGCTGTTTTTT.